The sequence of this TCR beta chain was determined in a study of tumor-infiltrating lymphocytes in primary liver carcinoma. Synthesis of TCR beta cDNA was carried out from around 500 ng total RNA with a constant-region primer. Libraries for TCR beta were built through three nested multiplex PCR rounds, which together made up a slightly modified ARM-PCR procedure. Researchers ran the first two PCR rounds for ten to eleven cycles each with TRBV1-TRBV30 forward primers and a C-beta reverse primer. TCRdb ran MiXCR on the multiplex PCR reads and lists one entry per CDR3 protein. The data show approximately 100,000 distinct CDR3 sequences, around two thirds seen once. Unsorted bulk tissue of about 18-32 mg yielded co-extracted RNA and DNA. The germline V gene encodes CDR1 SGHAT and CDR2 FQNNGV. The trim removed 2 bases at V and 12 bases at J, leaving 18 bases unmatched. The CDR3 contains 16 residues.

The specimen sequenced was liver tumor tissue from sampling region 2. The subset denotes: tumor region T2, inferior pole. This sequence was found in a woman aged 55 to 70 with primary liver carcinoma and hepatitis B virus infection. This chain links TRBV11-2 with TRBJ1-1; 7 nucleotides line up with TRBD1. CDR3 region: CASSLRDSGLLTKTFF. CDR3 bases: TGTGCCAGCAGCTTAAGGGACAGTGGGCTGCTCACTAAAACTTTCTTT.